Listed below are T cell receptor beta chains from one sample, sequenced in a study of T cells in Graves' hyperthyroidism and ophthalmopathy. Each CDR3 protein is one row after TCRdb ran MiXCR on the multiplex PCR reads. The sample holds 380,000 or so distinct CDR3 sequences, roughly 14% seen once. The sample taken for sequencing was blood. These TCRs come from a woman aged 25-40 years with Graves' hyperthyroidism. The CDR3 runs from the conserved cysteine through the conserved F or W. D genes are given only for firm matches. Size tells how often a clone was seen (once, few, many) or the class of an expanded clone, and some rows leave it out.

j_call: TRBJ2-1; v_call: TRBV20-1; clone_size: -; d_call: -; cdr3_nt: TGCAGTGCTTCAAAGGAAGGAAATGAGCAGTTCTTC; cdr3_aa: CSASKEGNEQFF
j_call: TRBJ2-1; v_call: TRBV5-1; clone_size: many; d_call: TRBD2; cdr3_nt: TGCGCCAGCAGCTTTGGGACTAGTCGGGACAATGAGCAGTTCTTC; cdr3_aa: CASSFGTSRDNEQFF
j_call: TRBJ1-5; v_call: TRBV6-1; clone_size: many; d_call: -; cdr3_nt: TGTGCCAGCAGTGAAAACAGGGCCGTTACTCAGCCCCAGCATTTT; cdr3_aa: CASSENRAVTQPQHF
j_call: TRBJ1-1; v_call: TRBV3-1; clone_size: -; d_call: -; cdr3_nt: TGTGCCAGCAGCGGCCGGGGGCCGAACACTGAAGCTTTCTTT; cdr3_aa: CASSGRGPNTEAFF
j_call: TRBJ2-5; v_call: TRBV5-1; clone_size: many; d_call: TRBD2; cdr3_nt: TGCGCCAGCAGCTTGGGACTAGCGGGAGGGCCGGAGACCCAGTACTTC; cdr3_aa: CASSLGLAGGPETQYF
j_call: TRBJ2-1; v_call: TRBV20-1; clone_size: many; d_call: TRBD2; cdr3_nt: TGCAGTGCCCCATCTAGCGGGAGGGAGCAGTTCTTC; cdr3_aa: CSAPSSGREQFF
j_call: TRBJ1-4; v_call: TRBV6-1; clone_size: -; d_call: TRBD1; cdr3_nt: TGTGCCAGCGGACAGGCTACGGAAAAACTGTTTTTT; cdr3_aa: CASGQATEKLFF
j_call: TRBJ2-1; v_call: TRBV28; clone_size: many; d_call: -; cdr3_nt: TGTGCCAGCAAGGATTCTCTAAAACAGTTCTTC; cdr3_aa: CASKDSLKQFF
j_call: TRBJ2-7; v_call: TRBV6-2/TRBV6-3; clone_size: -; d_call: -; cdr3_nt: TGTGCCAGCAGTAAACGAACATACGAGCAGTACTTC; cdr3_aa: CASSKRTYEQYF
j_call: TRBJ1-3; v_call: TRBV2; clone_size: many; d_call: TRBD1; cdr3_nt: TGTGCCAGCAGTGGAGAGGGGGCGGTCGGAAACACCATATATTTT; cdr3_aa: CASSGEGAVGNTIYF
j_call: TRBJ2-1; v_call: TRBV30; clone_size: -; d_call: -; cdr3_nt: TGTGCCTGGAGTGCCTCAGGGGCGGGGGAGCAGTTCTTC; cdr3_aa: CAWSASGAGEQFF
j_call: TRBJ2-7; v_call: TRBV9; clone_size: many; d_call: -; cdr3_nt: TGTGCCAGCAGCGAAGGAGGGCAGTCCGAGCAGTACTTC; cdr3_aa: CASSEGGQSEQYF
j_call: TRBJ2-2; v_call: TRBV6-1; clone_size: few; d_call: -; cdr3_nt: TGTGCCAGCACAGTGGGGGACTTAAGTTTACCCGGGGAGCTGTTTTTT; cdr3_aa: CASTVGDLSLPGELFF
j_call: TRBJ2-3; v_call: TRBV3-1; clone_size: -; d_call: TRBD2; cdr3_nt: TGTGCCAGCAGCCCTAGCGGGACCACGCAGTATTTT; cdr3_aa: CASSPSGTTQYF
j_call: TRBJ2-7; v_call: TRBV10-3; clone_size: -; d_call: TRBD1; cdr3_nt: TGTGCCATCAGTGAGTCGATGGGACAGGGGGGAGACGAGCAGTACTTC; cdr3_aa: CAISESMGQGGDEQYF
j_call: TRBJ2-2; v_call: TRBV7-9; clone_size: few; d_call: TRBD2; cdr3_nt: TGTGCCAGCAGCCATCCGGGGGGATCAAACACCGGGGAGCTGTTTTTT; cdr3_aa: CASSHPGGSNTGELFF
j_call: TRBJ1-6; v_call: TRBV18; clone_size: -; d_call: -; cdr3_nt: TGTGCCAGCTCACCGGAGAGGGTCCGACCCCTCCACTTT; cdr3_aa: CASSPERVRPLHF